These 27 T cell receptor beta chains share one sample of origin, sequenced in a study of T-cell memory formation after mild COVID-19. TCRdb reprocessed the 5' RACE reads via MiXCR and lists one record per CDR3 protein. The sample lists 500,000 to 650,000 distinct CDR3 sequences, roughly a fifth occurring once. The material sequenced was PBMCs or a T cell subset sorted from them (not recorded which). Receptors originate from an adult woman who had mild COVID-19 (a few samples of this study predate the infection). Cell type and time point are not known.

In this sample, this clonotype turned up a few times. The chain uses TRBV9 and TRBJ2-3; D possibly corresponds to TRBD1 (5 bases). The CDR3 contains 15 residues. Trimming removed 0 bases from V and 4 bases from J, with 12 bases in between. Germline CDR1 and CDR2: SGDLS and YYNGEE. The CDR3 DNA reads as TGTGCCAGCAGCGTAGACCCAGGGTCGGCAGATACGCAGTATTTT. Protein product: CASSVDPGSADTQYF.

The V and J genes are TRBV4-3 and TRBJ2-2; possibly TRBD1 for D (6 bases). The CDR3 spans 15 residues. CDR1 and CDR2 (germline): LGHNA, YSLEER. Trimming took off 1 base at V and 1 base at J, with 7 bases between the two ends. The CDR3 nucleotides read TGCGCCAGCAGCCAAGGGACAGAGAACACCGGGGAGCTGTTTTTT. It yields the protein CASSQGTENTGELFF.

This clonotype has a count of ten or more. This chain uses TRBV5-1 with TRBJ2-7; the D gene is possibly TRBD1 (5 bases). This CDR3 comprises 15 residues. Germline CDR1 reads SGHRS; CDR2 reads YFSETQ. Between the trimmed V and J ends, which lost 0 bases and 2 bases, there was a span of 12 bases. CDR3 loop: CASSLAGDRPYEQYF. CDR3 DNA sequence: TGCGCCAGCAGCTTGGCCGGAGACAGACCCTACGAGCAGTACTTC.

This clonotype has a handful of counts. The chain recombines TRBV29-1 with TRBJ1-3; TRBD1 matches at 10 bases. Trimming at V came to 6 bases and at J to 4 bases, leaving 3 bases not matched to a gene. There are 13 residues in the CDR3. Looked up from germline, CDR1 is SQVTM and CDR2 is ANQGSEA. CDR3 DNA sequence: TGCAGCGTGTCGGGACAGGGGGGAAACACCATATATTTT. It specifies CSVSGQGGNTIYF.

This chain joins TRBV30 and TRBJ2-1; TRBD2 matches 13 bases. The V segment lost 3 bases and the J segment 9 bases; nucleotides outside the gene matches: 11. The CDR3 has 16 residues. Germline V gene data show CDR1 as GTSNPN and CDR2 as SVGIG (reference sequence). CDR3 amino acids: CAWRAGLAGYLGEQFF. CDR3 coding DNA: TGTGCCTGGAGGGCGGGACTAGCGGGATACCTTGGTGAGCAGTTCTTC.

This sequence joins TRBV18 and TRBJ2-7, with D maybe TRBD2 (6 bases). Trimming removed 0 bases from V and 13 bases from J, with 13 bases in between. Germline V gene data show CDR1 as KGHSH and CDR2 as LQKENI. This CDR3 is 12 amino acids long. The CDR3 region is CASSPPSGVRYF. The CDR3 DNA sequence: TGTGCCAGCTCACCACCGTCGGGGGTTCGTTACTTC. Full variable domain (missing parts from reference TRBV18 and TRBJ2-7): NAGVMQNPRHLVRRRGQEARLRCSPMKGHSHVYWYRQLPEEGLKFMVYLQKENIIDESGMPKERFSAEFPKEGPSILRIQQVVRGDSAAYFCASSPPSGVRYFGPGTRLTVT.

The chain employs TRBV6-5 and TRBJ2-1; 7 bases match TRBD1. This CDR3 has 16 residues. The junction had 11 bases not matched to a gene; V was cut back by 2 bases and J by 7 bases. Germline V gene data show CDR1 as MNHEY and CDR2 as SVGAGI. The CDR3 reads CASSYRQGSRSNEQFF. CDR3 coding DNA: TGTGCCAGCAGTTACCGACAGGGATCGCGGTCTAATGAGCAGTTCTTC.

The chain couples TRBV5-1 to TRBJ2-7, with 9 bases fitting TRBD2. CDR1 and CDR2 (germline): SGHRS, YFSETQ. The CDR3 contains 15 residues. V shed 3 bases, J shed 4 bases, and the junction held 8 bases outside the gene matches. CDR3 protein: CASSYRPSGDYEQYF. The CDR3 nucleotides are TGCGCCAGCAGCTACAGACCTAGCGGGGATTACGAGCAGTACTTC.

The table lists this clonotype with many counts. J is TRBJ2-3 and V is TRBV20-1, with 8 bases matching TRBD2. Trimming at V came to 5 bases and at J to 4 bases, leaving 11 bases not matched to a gene. Germline V gene data show CDR1 as DFQATT and CDR2 as SNEGSKA (reference sequence). The CDR3 spans 15 residues. The CDR3 DNA follows: TGCAGTGCTCCCCTTAGCGGGGATTTGGCAGATACGCAGTATTTT. Its protein product is CSAPLSGDLADTQYF.

The V call is TRBV5-4, the J call TRBJ2-2; 9 bases map to TRBD1. The CDR3 loop spans 15 amino acids. CDR1 is SGHNT, CDR2 YYREEE, per germline (reference sequence). Trimming took 2 bases from V and 7 from J; bases not matched to a gene: 6. In DNA, the CDR3 is TGTGCCAGCAGCTTAGACAGGGGGGTGAACGGGGAGCTGTTTTTT. Translation gives CASSLDRGVNGELFF. The full variable domain, rest sourced from reference TRBV5-4 and TRBJ2-2, is ETGVTQSPTHLIKTRGQQVTLRCSSQSGHNTVSWYQQALGQGPQFIFQYYREEENGRGNFPPRFSGLQFPNYSSELNVNALELDDSALYLCASSLDRGVNGELFFGEGSRLTVL.

The sample holds many counts of this clonotype. At one boundary the junction diverges from the germline segment, which might be a read error. The chain is built from TRBV5-1 and TRBJ2-5; D might be TRBD2 (7 bases). This CDR3 comprises 13 residues. Per germline, CDR1 SGHRS and CDR2 YFSETQ. In DNA form, the CDR3 reads TGTGCCAGCAGTAGGGGGGGCCAAGAGACCCAGTACTTC. It is translated as CASSRGGQETQYF.

This chain joins TRBV24-1 and TRBJ2-2; TRBD2 matches at 9 bases. The CDR3 length is 14 residues. Germline V gene lookup returns CDR1 KGHDR and CDR2 SFDVKD. J lost 6 bases, V lost 10 bases, and 8 bases had no gene match. CDR3: CATAREGLAGELFF. In nucleotides, the CDR3 is TGTGCCACGGCGCGGGAGGGCCTCGCCGGGGAGCTGTTTTTT.

The J gene is TRBJ1-2, the V gene TRBV4-2; no clear D gene. The CDR3 has 15 amino acids. Germline V gene data show CDR1 as LGHNA and CDR2 as YNFKEQ. V lost 4 bases, J lost 2 bases, and 14 bases lay in between. CDR3: CASSPPTGPNYGYTF. The CDR3 bases are TGTGCCAGCAGCCCTCCCACGGGCCCCAACTATGGCTACACCTTC.

The rearrangement uses TRBV5-1 and TRBJ2-5; D gene uncertain. Looked up from germline, CDR1 is SGHRS and CDR2 is YFSETQ. V lost 5 bases, J lost 2 bases, and 7 bases lay in between. The CDR3 spans 12 residues. The CDR3 coding sequence is TGCGCCAGCAGGGCAGAACAAGAGACCCAGTACTTC. It translates to CASRAEQETQYF.

The CDR3 spells CASSLWVRGLNTGELFF. The DNA for the CDR3 is TGTGCCAGCAGTTTATGGGTCAGGGGGCTGAACACCGGGGAGCTGTTTTTT. The chain links TRBV12-3 or TRBV12-4 to TRBJ2-2, with TRBD1 matching over 8 bases. J was trimmed by 1 base and V by 2 bases; bases with no gene match: 6. This CDR3 is built from 17 residues.

The gene calls are TRBV20-1 and TRBJ2-7, with 9 nucleotides matching TRBD1. The CDR3 is made up of 13 amino acids. Germline lookup yields CDR1 DFQATT and CDR2 SNEGSKA (reference sequence). V shed 6 bases, J shed 0 bases, and the junction held 3 bases outside the gene matches. Written as DNA, the CDR3 is TGCAGTGCCGAGACAGGGGGCTCCTACGAGCAGTACTTC. The encoded protein is CSAETGGSYEQYF.

There are a few counts of this clonotype. The chain is built from TRBV6-6 and TRBJ2-3; D is unresolved. The CDR3 is 14 residues long. With 5 bases removed from V and 2 bases from J, the gap between germline ends came to 11 bases. Looked up from germline, CDR1 is MNHNY and CDR2 is SVGAGI (reference sequence). The CDR3 DNA sequence: TGTGCCAGCAGTCCCCCCGGGTTCACAGATACGCAGTATTTT. Protein sequence: CASSPPGFTDTQYF.

This clonotype has a handful of counts. The chain combines TRBV25-1 with TRBJ1-4; no firm D call. There are 13 residues in the CDR3. The V and J ends lost 6 bases and 2 bases respectively, with 7 bases between them. Germline V CDR1 and CDR2: MGHDK, SYGVNS. For the CDR3, the DNA is TGTGCCAGCAGGAGGGTCACTAATGAAAAACTGTTTTTT. Protein product: CASRRVTNEKLFF.

This clonotype was counted only a few times. The chain is built from TRBV29-1 and TRBJ1-2, with D perhaps TRBD1 (5 bases). The V end was cut by 0 bases, the J end by 6 bases, with 8 bases between. In germline, CDR1 is SQVTM, CDR2 ANQGSEA. The CDR3 is 12 residues long. CDR3 coding DNA: TGCAGCGTTGAAGATCCAGGGAATGGCTACACCTTC. Its translation: CSVEDPGNGYTF.

The gene calls are TRBV7-9 and TRBJ2-1, with 10 bases that match TRBD1. The J segment lost 4 bases and the V segment lost 6 bases, leaving 3 bases of the junction unmatched. Germline loops: CDR1 SEHNR, CDR2 FQNEAQ (reference sequence). CDR3 length: 14 amino acids. The CDR3 sequence is CASRLGQGYNEQFF. The CDR3 nucleotides are TGTGCCAGCAGGCTGGGACAGGGGTACAATGAGCAGTTCTTC.

A note on this clonotype: Its ends do not fully match the called genes, so a read error is possible. The chain is built from TRBV9 and TRBJ2-1; perhaps TRBD1 as D (5 bases). Germline loops: CDR1 SGDLS, CDR2 YYNGEE. There are 15 residues in the CDR3. In DNA form, the CDR3 reads TGTGACAGCAGCGTAGCTGGACACGCGGACAATGAGCAGTTCTTC. Translating it yields CDSSVAGHADNEQFF.

The rearrangement joins TRBV4-1 to TRBJ1-1, with no clear D. This CDR3 has 14 residues. The germline gives CDR1 MGHRA, CDR2 YSYEKL. Trimming cost V 0 bases and J 0 bases, with 5 bases left between them. CDR3 region: CASSQEGMNTEAFF. CDR3 nucleotides: TGCGCCAGCAGCCAAGAAGGGATGAACACTGAAGCTTTCTTT.

In nucleotides, the CDR3 is TGTGCCAGCAGCCCCCCGGTGGCCGGATTTTTAGAGCAGTACTTC. It codes for CASSPPVAGFLEQYF. The rearrangement uses TRBV7-9 and TRBJ2-7; no clear D. The CDR3 has 15 amino acids. CDR1 is SEHNR and CDR2 is FQNEAQ in the germline V gene (reference sequence). V gave up 5 bases and J gave up 7 bases, with 21 bases separating them.

This sequence joins TRBV27 and TRBJ2-2; D is perhaps TRBD1 (6 bases). Trimming shortened V by 7 bases and J by 1 base, and 13 bases separated the two germline ends. The CDR3 sequence is 15 residues long. Germline values: CDR1 MNHEY, CDR2 SMNVEV (reference sequence). The CDR3 here is CASKVGAWNTGELFF. The CDR3 DNA follows: TGTGCCAGCAAGGTGGGGGCATGGAACACCGGGGAGCTGTTTTTT.

This chain uses TRBV7-2 with TRBJ2-5; a possible D gene is TRBD1 (5 bases). The CDR3 runs to 14 residues. CDR1 is SGHTA and CDR2 is FQGNSA in the germline V gene. The V and J ends lost 3 bases and 5 bases respectively, with 13 bases between them. The CDR3 nucleotides read TGTGCCAGCAGCTTCGACAGCCTATGGGAGACCCAGTACTTC. Translating it yields CASSFDSLWETQYF. Combining the CDR3 with reference TRBV7-2 and TRBJ2-5 gives the whole variable domain GAGVSQSPSNKVTEKGKDVELRCDPISGHTALYWYRQSLGQGLEFLIYFQGNSAPDKSGLPSDRFSAERTGGSVSTLTIQRTQQEDSAVYLCASSFDSLWETQYFGPGTRLLVL.

The chain recombines TRBV7-2 with TRBJ1-3; D gene uncertain. With 6 bases removed from V and 0 bases from J, the gap between germline ends came to 15 bases. CDR1 and CDR2 from the germline V gene are SGHTA and FQGNSA. The CDR3 contains 16 residues. CDR3: CASRKGGQLSGNTIYF. As DNA, the CDR3 is TGTGCCAGCAGGAAGGGAGGGCAGCTCTCTGGAAACACCATATATTTT. The full variable domain, completed using reference TRBV7-2 and TRBJ1-3, is GAGVSQSPSNKVTEKGKDVELRCDPISGHTALYWYRQSLGQGLEFLIYFQGNSAPDKSGLPSDRFSAERTGGSVSTLTIQRTQQEDSAVYLCASRKGGQLSGNTIYFGEGSWLTVV.

This clonotype occurred a few times. The rearrangement links TRBV5-1 to TRBJ2-7; TRBD1 agrees at 8 bases. The CDR3 contains 17 residues. J lost 2 bases, V lost 5 bases, and 15 bases had no gene match. Germline-derived CDR1 and CDR2 are SGHRS and YFSETQ. Here the CDR3 reads CASRSPRGPKGAYEQYF. CDR3 sequence (DNA): TGCGCCAGCAGGTCCCCCAGGGGGCCAAAGGGTGCCTACGAGCAGTACTTC.